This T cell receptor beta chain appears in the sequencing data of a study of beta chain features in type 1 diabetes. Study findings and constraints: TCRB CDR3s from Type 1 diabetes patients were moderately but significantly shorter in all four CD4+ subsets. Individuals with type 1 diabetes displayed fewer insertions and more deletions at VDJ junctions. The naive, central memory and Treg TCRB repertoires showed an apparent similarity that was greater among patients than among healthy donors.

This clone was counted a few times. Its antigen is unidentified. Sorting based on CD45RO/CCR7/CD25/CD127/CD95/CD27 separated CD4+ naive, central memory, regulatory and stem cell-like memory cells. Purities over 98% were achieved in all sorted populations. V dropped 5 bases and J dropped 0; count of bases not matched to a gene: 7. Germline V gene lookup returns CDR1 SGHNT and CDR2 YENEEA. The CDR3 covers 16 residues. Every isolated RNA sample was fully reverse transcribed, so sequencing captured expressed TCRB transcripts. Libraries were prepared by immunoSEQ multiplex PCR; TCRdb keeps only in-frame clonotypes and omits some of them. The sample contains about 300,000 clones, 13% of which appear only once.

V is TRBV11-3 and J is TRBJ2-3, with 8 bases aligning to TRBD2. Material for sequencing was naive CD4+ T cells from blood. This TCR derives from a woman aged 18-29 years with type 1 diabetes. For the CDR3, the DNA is TGTGCCAGCAGCCCCGGGAGGGGGACTAGCACAGATACGCAGTATTTT. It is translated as CASSPGRGTSTDTQYF.